These 25 T cell receptor beta chains were sequenced from one sample in a study of blood T cell repertoires in COVID-19. Repertoires were generated with immunoSEQ multiplex PCR, while TCRdb's copy carries only in-frame clones and drops some. The table records about 670,000 clones, about 87% of them present only once. The specimen sequenced was peripheral blood. These receptors came from a woman aged 18-29 years with acute or convalescent COVID-19.

The chain couples TRBV4-3 to TRBJ2-1; a weak D match, TRBD1 (5 bases). Per germline, CDR1 LGHNA and CDR2 YSLEER. The V and J ends lost 0 bases and 6 bases respectively, with 15 bases between them. There are 16 residues in the CDR3. In DNA, the CDR3 is TGCGCCAGCAGCCAAGATAGGGGAAAGAGCCCCAATGAGCAGTTCTTC. It translates to CASSQDRGKSPNEQFF.

V gene TRBV27 combines with J gene TRBJ2-3; 8 bases fit TRBD2. Germline V lookup: CDR1 MNHEY, CDR2 SMNVEV (reference sequence). This CDR3 spans 13 amino acids. The trim removed 10 bases at V and 10 bases at J, leaving 13 bases unmatched. Here the CDR3 reads CATAPSGGWAQYF. The DNA for the CDR3 is TGTGCCACCGCCCCCAGCGGGGGATGGGCGCAGTATTTT.

This clone occurred a few times. The chain is built from TRBV19 and TRBJ1-3, with D perhaps TRBD1 (5 bases). Trimming took off 5 bases at V and 2 bases at J, with 10 bases between the two ends. This CDR3 contains 14 residues. Germline V CDR1 and CDR2: LNHDA, SQIVND (reference sequence). The CDR3 here is CASSQTVTGNTIYF. The CDR3 nucleotides read TGTGCCAGTAGTCAGACAGTCACTGGAAACACCATATATTTT.

The chain employs TRBV27 and TRBJ1-1; 7 nucleotides agree with TRBD1. The CDR3 totals 15 residues. J gave up 4 bases and V 3 bases, and 8 bases lay outside the gene matches. Per germline, CDR1 MNHEY and CDR2 SMNVEV (reference sequence). CDR3 sequence: CASSFTGAVSTEAFF. The CDR3 DNA sequence: TGTGCCAGCAGTTTTACAGGGGCGGTTAGCACTGAAGCTTTCTTT.

The chain couples TRBV10-1 to TRBJ2-2, with 10 bases lining up with TRBD1. CDR1 and CDR2 from the germline V gene are WNHNN and SYGVQD (reference sequence). With V trimmed by 3 bases and J by 7 bases, 8 bases remained unmatched. The CDR3 is 16 residues long. CDR3 sequence (DNA): TGCGCCAGCAGTGAAGGGGACAGGGGCCCGGACGGGGAGCTGTTTTTT. Encoded protein: CASSEGDRGPDGELFF.

The V call is TRBV9, the J call TRBJ1-2; D is unclear. Germline CDR1 and CDR2: SGDLS and YYNGEE. The CDR3 has 15 amino acids. Trimming stripped 0 bases from V and 2 bases from J, with 11 bases between. The CDR3 here is CASSVVVGGNYGYTF. In DNA, the CDR3 is TGTGCCAGCAGCGTAGTGGTGGGAGGGAACTATGGCTACACCTTC.

V is TRBV7-3 and J is TRBJ1-6; D is undetermined. Germline lookup yields CDR1 SGHTA and CDR2 FQGTGA. Trimming pared 5 bases from V and 0 bases from J, leaving 8 bases between. The CDR3 extends over 15 amino acids. The CDR3 sequence: CASSASSSYNSPLHF. CDR3 coding DNA: TGTGCCAGCAGCGCCTCGAGCTCCTATAATTCACCCCTCCACTTT.

The chain recombines TRBV7-9 with TRBJ2-1, with 8 nucleotides matching TRBD1. The germline gives CDR1 SEHNR, CDR2 FQNEAQ (reference sequence). The CDR3 runs 15 residues. Trimming took 4 bases from V and 10 from J; bases not matched to a gene: 12. The CDR3 loop reads CASSSHPLQGGEQFF. The DNA of the CDR3 is TGTGCCAGCAGCTCGCACCCCTTACAGGGGGGAGAGCAGTTCTTC.

The rearrangement joins TRBV3-1 (or the pseudogene TRBV3-2) to TRBJ1-5, with 9 positions matching TRBD1. The CDR3 is 15 residues long. From germline, CDR1 is LGHDT and CDR2 YNNKEL (reference sequence). V dropped 3 bases and J dropped 8; count of bases not matched to a gene: 8. CDR3 bases: TGTGCCAGCAGCCACGGGACAGGGACGGCAGAGCCCCAGCATTTT. Its protein is CASSHGTGTAEPQHF.

The genes are TRBV11-2 and TRBJ2-2; 11 bases are a match to TRBD2. The V and J ends lost 5 bases and 4 bases, in that order; junction bases with no gene match: 6. Germline lookup yields CDR1 SGHAT and CDR2 FQNNGV. This CDR3 spans 16 amino acids. DNA of the CDR3: TGTGCCAGCAGCCTCTTTACTAGCGGGGGCACCGGGGAGCTGTTTTTT. This translates into CASSLFTSGGTGELFF.

The rearrangement links TRBV5-1 to TRBJ2-2, with D possibly being TRBD1 (6 bases). V was pared by 1 base and J by 7 bases, with 8 bases between. CDR1 and CDR2 (germline): SGHRS, YFSETQ. CDR3 length: 13 amino acids. CDR3 in amino acids: CASSLQGHGELFF. DNA of the CDR3: TGCGCCAGCAGCTTGCAGGGGCACGGGGAGCTGTTTTTT.

The rearrangement uses TRBV19 and TRBJ1-2, with a possible D match to TRBD1 (5 bases). This CDR3 comprises 13 residues. Germline V gives CDR1 LNHDA, CDR2 SQIVND (reference sequence). Trimming took off 8 bases at V and 7 bases at J, with 17 bases between the two ends. The CDR3 coding sequence is TGTGCCAGTCACCGGGGAGCGGGGCTTGGCTACACCTTC. Its translation: CASHRGAGLGYTF.

The rearrangement joins TRBV28 to TRBJ2-5; D is undetermined. Germline V gene data show CDR1 as MDHEN and CDR2 as SYDVKM. V was cut by 6 bases and J by 5 bases, with 16 bases left in between. This CDR3 spans 14 amino acids. CDR3 nucleotide sequence: TGTGCCAGCAGCTCACAACGCCCCGTGGAGACCCAGTACTTC. Encoded protein: CASSSQRPVETQYF. The full variable domain, rest sourced from reference TRBV28 and TRBJ2-5, is DVKVTQSSRYLVKRTGEKVFLECVQDMDHENMFWYRQDPGLGLRLIYFSYDVKMKEKGDIPEGYSVSREKKERFSLILESASTNQTSMYLCASSSQRPVETQYFGPGTRLLVL.

The chain uses TRBV5-4 and TRBJ2-5, with a tentative D call TRBD2 (7 bases). The CDR3 is made up of 14 amino acids. V was pared by 2 bases and J by 1 base, with 9 bases between. Per the germline V gene, CDR1 is SGHNT and CDR2 is YYREEE (reference sequence). DNA of the CDR3: TGTGCCAGCAGCTTTGGGGGGGCCCAAGAGACCCAGTACTTC. Translating it yields CASSFGGAQETQYF.

This chain links TRBV2 with TRBJ1-1, with 9 bases fitting TRBD1. V shed 1 base and J 1 base; nucleotides not matched to a gene: 4. The germline V gene encodes CDR1 SNHLY and CDR2 FYNNEI. This CDR3 is 16 amino acids long. CDR3 amino acids: CASSEVGQGQNTEAFF. In nucleotides, the CDR3 is TGTGCCAGCAGTGAAGTGGGACAGGGCCAGAACACTGAAGCTTTCTTT.

The V and J genes are TRBV7-9 and TRBJ1-5; tentatively, D is TRBD1 (5 bases). Looked up from germline, CDR1 is SEHNR and CDR2 is FQNEAQ (reference sequence). This CDR3 contains 13 residues. With 0 bases removed from V and 8 bases from J, the gap between germline ends came to 8 bases. CDR3 residues: CASSLAGGEPQHF. The CDR3 DNA sequence: TGTGCCAGCAGCTTAGCGGGGGGTGAGCCCCAGCATTTT.

This chain links TRBV7-2 with TRBJ2-2, with 8 nucleotides matching TRBD1. J gave up 4 bases and V 8 bases, and 21 bases lay outside the gene matches. Germline CDR1 SGHTA, CDR2 FQGNSA. The CDR3 runs to 19 residues. CDR3 amino acids: CASAAQRGGQGRFTGELFF. Written as DNA, the CDR3 is TGTGCCAGCGCAGCTCAGAGAGGAGGACAGGGAAGATTCACCGGGGAGCTGTTTTTT.

This clone has just one count. The chain joins TRBV29-1 to TRBJ1-1, with 8 bases that match TRBD1. This CDR3 has 13 residues. Germline V gene lookup returns CDR1 SQVTM and CDR2 ANQGSEA. With 6 bases clipped from V and 4 bases from J, the junction kept 7 bases outside the gene matches. CDR3 sequence: CSVGTGGVTEAFF. The DNA for the CDR3 is TGCAGCGTCGGGACAGGTGGGGTCACTGAAGCTTTCTTT.

This clone has a handful of counts. V gene TRBV7-2 combines with J gene TRBJ1-2, with D tentatively TRBD1 (6 bases). Trimming took 4 bases from V and 2 from J, leaving 17 bases between them. CDR1 and CDR2 (germline): SGHTA, FQGNSA. The CDR3 covers 16 residues. CDR3 bases: TGTGCCAGCAGCTCTAATAGATATGGGGGCAACTATGGCTACACCTTC. Its translation: CASSSNRYGGNYGYTF.

This chain connects TRBV5-1 to TRBJ1-1, with a possible D match to TRBD1 (6 bases). CDR3 length: 15 amino acids. Germline assignment: CDR1 SGHRS and CDR2 YFSETQ. Trimming stripped 4 bases from V and 0 bases from J, with 13 bases between. CDR3 coding DNA: TGCGCCAGCAGCGACGACAGGTTGATGAACACTGAAGCTTTCTTT. The encoded protein is CASSDDRLMNTEAFF.

This clone came up a few times. The chain has TRBV20-1 and TRBJ1-2, with 9 bases lining up with TRBD1. This CDR3 has 13 residues. Per the germline V gene, CDR1 is DFQATT and CDR2 is SNEGSKA (reference sequence). Trimming at V came to 5 bases and at J to 2 bases, leaving 3 bases not matched to a gene. CDR3 in amino acids: CSAGGQGNYGYTF. CDR3 bases: TGCAGTGCTGGTGGACAGGGGAACTATGGCTACACCTTC.

The chain uses TRBV10-2 and TRBJ1-3; D is undetermined. The V gene's germline CDR1 is WSHSY and CDR2 SAAADI. This CDR3 has 15 amino acids. V lost 2 bases to trimming and J lost 0 bases, with 8 bases between them. CDR3 amino acids: CASSETEDSGNTIYF. The CDR3 DNA reads TGCGCCAGCAGTGAGACGGAGGACTCTGGAAACACCATATATTTT.

This rearrangement joins TRBV5-1 to TRBJ2-7; 8 bases match TRBD1. V was clipped by 4 bases and J by 6 bases; unmatched bases: 9. This CDR3 region has 14 residues. Germline CDR1 and CDR2: SGHRS and YFSETQ. This CDR3 reads CASSPLGRGREQYF. As DNA, the CDR3 is TGCGCCAGCAGCCCCCTCGGCAGGGGGCGCGAGCAGTACTTC.

The chain carries TRBV7-9 and TRBJ2-2; 9 nucleotides line up with TRBD2. The CDR3 runs 17 residues. Germline-derived CDR1 and CDR2 are SEHNR and FQNEAQ (reference sequence). Unmatched junction bases numbered 5, after V lost 1 base and J lost 2 bases. This CDR3 reads CASSLVAAGGNTGELFF. Here the CDR3 DNA reads TGTGCCAGCAGCTTAGTAGCAGCGGGGGGTAACACCGGGGAGCTGTTTTTT. The full variable domain, in which reference TRBV7-9 and TRBJ2-2 provide the parts outside the CDR3, is DTGVSQNPRHKITKRGQNVTFRCDPISEHNRLYWYRQTLGQGPEFLTYFQNEAQLEKSRLLSDRFSAERPKGSFSTLEIQRTEQGDSAMYLCASSLVAAGGNTGELFFGEGSRLTVL.

The chain uses TRBV11-2 and TRBJ2-1, with D perhaps matching TRBD2 (6 bases). CDR3 length: 19 amino acids. Germline V gene lookup returns CDR1 SGHAT and CDR2 FQNNGV. V lost 5 bases, J lost 0 bases, and 23 bases lay in between. DNA of the CDR3: TGTGCCAGCAGCGGAGTTTTGAGGCCGCGGGAAAGCTCCTACAATGAGCAGTTCTTC. Translating it yields CASSGVLRPRESSYNEQFF.